This TCR beta chain was obtained from a study of human T cells and chemical hapten exposure (dated by TCRdb to the early 2020s). Concerning the study at large: For sensitization, 2% DPC in acetone was applied to a 2 cm by 2 cm area of upper inner arm skin. Throughout the approximately 24-week study period, patients were also given weekly therapeutic DPC doses on the scalp. Patch testing was done on the upper back using Finn chambers containing 0.01% DPC, and results were scored after 6 days according to International Contact Dermatitis Research Group standards. The patient cohort, mostly female, included alopecia areata with under or over 50% scalp involvement, alopecia totalis and alopecia universalis. Libraries were pooled for sequencing, and per-sample TCR yields varied mainly because of small differences in library volumes within the pool. In alopecia patients, the study followed how the peripheral blood TCR repertoire changed in vivo over primary and secondary sensitization to diphenylcyclopropenone (DPC), a hapten. Patient blood was sampled pre-sensitization (week 0) and at 2, 6 and about 24 weeks after DPC sensitization. For TCR sequencing, blood came from 25 to 35 alopecia patients at anywhere from one to four time points (pre-sensitization, 2, 6 and 24 weeks).

There are many counts of this clonotype. Its antigen has not been determined. No per-base quality is available; no much larger clone lies one base away. Study-level results and caveats: After repeated subsampling, the strength of the expansion versus patch-test correlation and the threshold at which it became significant changed. No change with DPC sensitization was found in the number of TCRs above 1 in 1000 frequency, and no evidence of global repertoire structure alterations was found. Because all patients had alopecia, a presumed autoimmune disease, the immune response of the patients might differ from that of healthy individuals. Expanded TCRs formed significantly more large CDR3 similarity clusters than pre-sensitization or healthy control sets, consistent with antigen-driven responses. Patch test score was positively correlated with the number of PT1 expanded TCRs, with significance at thresholds 8, 16 and 32 but not at 4.

The germline V gene provides CDR1 SGHTA and CDR2 FQGTGA. From its cysteine to its phenylalanine, the CDR3 spans 13 amino acids. The only DNA kept is the CDR3, 39 bases in frame from the first base. Clipping removes 2 bases from V and 9 bases from J, with 2 as the unmatched junction base count. Library preparation was by RACE. The sequencing machine was a NextSeq 500. During library preparation, unique molecular identifiers were attached to individual cDNA molecules so that TCRs could be counted quantitatively and reproducibly. Both TCR alpha and TCR beta chains were sequenced from each blood RNA sample. Turning to the authors' computational methods: The median number of TCRs per sample was over 85,000, ranging from roughly 23,224 to 690,600. The Decombinator software suite was used to annotate the V, J and CDR3 of the TCR reads. To make PS versus PT1 abundance plots, every sample was subsampled to the same number of TCRs (28,000). TCRs were defined as expanded if absent before sensitization and observed at least eight times at the 2-week time point. TCRdb's own reprocessing of the public reads used fastp at Q25 and MiXCR and kept productive beta chains. A single entry per CDR3 protein holds the most common genes and DNA from its merged rows. Here the V and J calls rest on TCRdb's processing, not on the authors' analysis. This sample has 55,000 to 75,000 distinct CDR3 sequences in its table, and around 7% of those were observed once. Roughly 1.7% of the sample lies in the top ten.

The time point tag for this specimen amounts to: pre-sensitization, week 0. Explained via the paper, the treatment or condition label denotes: therapeutic diphenylcyclopropenone sensitization with weekly scalp DPC. At every patch-test visit, the blood draw took place before the patch test was put on. Patients were eligible if aged 18 to 70, diagnosed with alopecia and judged suitable for DPC therapy, and pregnant patients were excluded. Unfractionated whole blood was collected in Tempus Blood RNA tubes, and total RNA was extracted from that blood. The chain was built from TRBV7-3 and TRBJ2-1, with 9 bases aligning to TRBD2. Material: whole blood, obtained in connection with sensitization to the hapten diphenylcyclopropenone (DPC). The clonotype originates from a woman aged 30 to 39 with alopecia areata. Some clones in this sample may be carry-over from other donors' samples. DNA sequence: TGTGCCAGCAGCTTAGCGGGGGGGCTTGAGCAGTTCTTC. The resulting protein is CASSLAGGLEQFF.